The T cell receptor beta chain described here comes from a study of human T cells and chemical hapten exposure. Across the whole study: Diagnoses of alopecia areata, totalis or universalis occurred in mostly female patients.

This CDR3 is built from 15 residues. The V gene lost 1 base and the J gene lost 0 bases, with 7 bases spanning the gap. The germline V gene has CDR1 MNHNS and CDR2 SASEGT. As for time point: pre-sensitization, week 0. Treatment meaning: therapeutic diphenylcyclopropenone sensitization with weekly scalp DPC. One entry per CDR3 protein, called by TCRdb with MiXCR from the RACE reads. This sample carries some 250,000 distinct CDR3 sequences, almost 8% of them seen once, and the ten largest clones take about 1.2%. Sequenced here: whole blood, sampled in connection with sensitization to the hapten diphenylcyclopropenone (DPC). V is TRBV6-1 and J is TRBJ1-5; D uncertain. This sequence originates from a man aged 18 to 29 with alopecia areata. Some clones in this sample may be carry-over from other donors' samples. The CDR3 region is CASSEVGYSNQPQHF. In nucleotides, the CDR3 is TGTGCCAGCAGTGAAGTAGGTTATAGCAATCAGCCCCAGCATTTT.